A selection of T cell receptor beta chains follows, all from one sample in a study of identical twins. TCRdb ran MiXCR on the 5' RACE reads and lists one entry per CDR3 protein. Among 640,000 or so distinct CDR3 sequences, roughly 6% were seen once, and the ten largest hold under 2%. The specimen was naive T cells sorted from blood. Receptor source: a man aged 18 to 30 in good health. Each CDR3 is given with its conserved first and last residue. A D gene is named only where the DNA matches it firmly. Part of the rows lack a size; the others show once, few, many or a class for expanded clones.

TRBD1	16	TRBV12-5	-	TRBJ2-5	CASGEDRGLLPGAQYF	TGTGCTAGTGGGGAGGACAGGGGGCTACTACCGGGGGCCCAGTACTTC
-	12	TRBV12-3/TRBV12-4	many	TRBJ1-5	CASRENAEPQHF	TGTGCCAGCAGGGAGAATGCGGAGCCCCAGCATTTT
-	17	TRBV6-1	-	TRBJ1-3	CASTLTGLSPSGNTIYF	TGTGCCAGCACCCTAACAGGGTTGTCGCCCTCTGGAAACACCATATATTTT
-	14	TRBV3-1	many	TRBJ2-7	CASSQRLETYEQYF	TGTGCCAGCAGCCAAAGACTAGAGACCTACGAGCAGTACTTC
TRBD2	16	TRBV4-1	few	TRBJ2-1	CASSPGRGSSYNEQFF	TGCGCCAGCAGCCCCGGGAGGGGCAGCTCCTACAATGAGCAGTTCTTC
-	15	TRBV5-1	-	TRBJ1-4	CASSLDARTNEKLFF	TGCGCCAGCAGCTTGGACGCTCGCACAAATGAAAAACTGTTTTTT
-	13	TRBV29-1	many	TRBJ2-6	CSASISGANVLTF	TGCAGCGCTAGCATCTCTGGGGCCAACGTCCTGACTTTC
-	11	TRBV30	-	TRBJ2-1	CAWGANNEQFF	TGTGCCTGGGGGGCAAACAATGAGCAGTTCTTC
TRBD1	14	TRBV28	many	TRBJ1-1	CASSPTGLNTEAFF	TGTGCCAGCAGCCCGACAGGGTTGAACACTGAAGCTTTCTTT
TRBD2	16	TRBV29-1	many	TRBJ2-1	CSVELRAGVAYNEQFF	TGCAGCGTTGAACTCCGAGCGGGAGTGGCCTACAATGAGCAGTTCTTC
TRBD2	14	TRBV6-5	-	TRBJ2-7	CASGYSLAGYEQYF	TGTGCCAGCGGTTACTCGCTAGCGGGCTACGAGCAGTACTTC
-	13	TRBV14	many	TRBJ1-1	CASSQALWTEAFF	TGTGCCAGCAGCCAAGCCCTTTGGACTGAAGCTTTCTTT
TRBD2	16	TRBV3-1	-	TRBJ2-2	CASSQILAGITGELFF	TGTGCCAGCAGCCAAATACTAGCGGGAATCACCGGGGAGCTGTTTTTT
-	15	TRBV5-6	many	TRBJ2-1	CASSLVPTPGNEQFF	TGTGCCAGCAGCTTGGTACCTACACCCGGCAATGAGCAGTTCTTC
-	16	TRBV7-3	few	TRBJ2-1	CASSLATGTANNEQFF	TGTGCCAGCAGCTTAGCCACCGGGACTGCCAACAATGAGCAGTTCTTC
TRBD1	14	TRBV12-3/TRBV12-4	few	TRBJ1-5	CASMTGGPDQPQHF	TGTGCCAGCATGACAGGGGGCCCGGATCAGCCCCAGCATTTT
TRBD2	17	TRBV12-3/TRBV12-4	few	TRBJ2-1	CASSRDFGAGDYNEQFF	TGTGCCAGCAGCCGTGATTTTGGGGCGGGAGATTACAATGAGCAGTTCTTC
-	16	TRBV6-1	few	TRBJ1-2	CASSEREAGLGYGYTF	TGTGCCAGCAGTGAACGAGAGGCAGGGCTCGGCTATGGCTACACCTTC